The subject of this entry is one T cell receptor beta chain. Its cognate antigen is unknown. The sample is drawn from a study of siplizumab effects on memory and regulatory T cells. Trimming pared 0 bases from V and 9 bases from J, leaving 12 bases between. The germline gives CDR1 SGHTA, CDR2 FQGTGA. The CDR3 has 14 amino acids. Per sample, around 91,000 TCR templates were assayed. Sequenced by immunoSEQ multiplex PCR; TCRdb stores in-frame clones only, minus some. This sample has 99,000 or so clones, with over 90% found just once. Study-wide results and limits: For mappable alloreactive CD4+ clones, the mean Treg-derived fraction was approximately 69% with siplizumab and 25% to 30% in controls. Many proliferating CD4+ or CD8+ clones remained unclassified. Roughly 75-95% of them could not be assigned either a naive or a memory phenotype. The study found naive T cells seemingly more diverse than memory cells and seemingly major alloresponse contributors.

The rearrangement links TRBV7-3 to TRBJ2-1, with no clear D. The origin of this receptor is a human donor in good health. Material: Tregs sorted from blood. The chain's CDR3 is CASSLTQKDGEQFF. The CDR3, as DNA: TGTGCCAGCAGCTTAACGCAGAAGGATGGTGAGCAGTTCTTC.